Here is one T cell receptor beta chain with its context. This clone's antigen is unknown. Base qualities were left out, and no much larger clone turns up one base away. These data come from a study of CD8+ T cells in alopecia areata (dated by TCRdb to the late 2010s). With regard to the full study: The treated patients, all with moderate-to-severe alopecia areata, were enrolled in an open-label pilot trial of oral tofacitinib given at 5 to 10 mg twice daily. Tofacitinib was given for 6 to 18 months, followed by 6 months of follow-up off drug to assess delayed response and recurrence. In both human patients and the C3H/HeJ mouse model, the study applied high-throughput TCRbeta sequencing to look at T cell clonal expansion in alopecia areata. Scalp tissue and sorted CD4+ and CD8+ peripheral blood T cells from patchy and totalis/universalis alopecia areata patients and from healthy controls were covered by human TCRbeta sequencing. Patients on tofacitinib were biopsied at baseline and after 4 and 24 weeks of treatment, and several of the patients also had a later scalp biopsy. Scalp clonality was compared among normal scalp (n=4), patchy alopecia areata scalp (n=8), and alopecia totalis/universalis scalp (n=8). RNA was extracted with the PAXgene miRNA kit for fixed scalp, the miRNeasy kit for PBMCs, and the RNeasy kit for mouse skin. TCRbeta CDR3 regions were amplified by immunoSEQ multiplex PCR with 35 Vbeta forward and 13 Jbeta reverse primers.

V is shortened by 0 bases, J by 5 bases, and the region joining them spans 14 bases. Counted from cysteine to phenylalanine, this CDR3 has 16 amino acids. CDR3 DNA is the only sequence kept; it has 48 bases, read in frame from the first base. Reading the germline V gene gives CDR1 LGHNA and CDR2 YNFKEQ. General study outcomes and caveats: Compared with normal scalp, lesional scalp, particularly in alopecia totalis/universalis, had higher clonality and more expanded CD8+ clones, which suggests antigenic drive. Scalp TCR repertoire analysis is complicated because resident alphabeta T cells in normal human skin are also sequenced, whereas mouse skin is dominated by gammadelta T cells. Shared TCR sequences between patients were less evident than in mice, which may be partly attributable to HLA diversity in the patient population.

What this sample's time point label stands for: baseline before oral tofacitinib. Peripheral blood and lesional scalp punch biopsies were obtained from patients with alopecia areata. PBMCs were isolated by density centrifugation and stained for CD3, CD4 and CD8, and CD4+ and CD8+ T cells were sorted on a FACSAria. Libraries came from the immunoSEQ multiplex PCR assay. To provide template for TCR sequencing, every sample had RNA extracted and reverse transcribed into cDNA. SuperScript III was used to make first-strand cDNA, primed with a 2:1 mix of oligo-dT and random hexamers. A synthetic immune receptor repertoire was used to measure amplification bias, and any remaining bias was corrected computationally. The source study handled its data this way. Raw reads were preprocessed to remove errors, and CDR3 was defined by IMGT conventions from the conserved cysteine to phenylalanine. Clonality was computed by normalizing Shannon entropy by log2 of the number of productive unique TCRs and subtracting the result from 1. Whether scalp clones were CD4 or CD8 was inferred by matching scalp TCRbeta sequences against CD4 and CD8 repertoires sorted from blood. In TCRdb, the immuneACCESS table is reduced to in-frame sequences with V and J assigned. These tables do not hold every clone; where another copy was compared, an unresolved V gene accounts for under half, and the others remain unexplained. V and J calls and clone size are copied from that table; D and trimming were computed from the DNA. Within this sample are hundreds of thousands of clones, with approximately 61% of them counted one time only. Roughly 0.47% of the sample is taken by the ten largest.

Here the sequenced sample was CD4+ T cells sorted from blood, taken at week 0. The chain is made from TRBV4-2 and TRBJ2-4; the best D guess is TRBD2, with 5 bases matching. The clonotype was recovered from a human donor with alopecia areata. The nucleotides read TGTGCCAGCAGCCAAGAGCGGCGGGCCGAACAAAACATTCAGTACTTC. This is translated as CASSQERRAEQNIQYF.